The 11 T cell receptor beta chains presented below share a single source sample, sequenced in a study of Ad26.COV2.S vaccination and SARS-CoV-2 variants. Some clones are missing from TCRdb's copy, which holds only in-frame ones; the method was immunoSEQ multiplex PCR. The data contain 360,000 or so clones, about 91% of them seen just once; the ten biggest clones take up 1.5% to 2%. Treatment: roughly 18 received Ad26.COV2.S at low or high dose, single or two shots; five or six received placebo; per-sample allocation not given. The samples were gathered on day 63 after the first injection of vaccine or placebo. The source was peripheral blood, collected in a trial of Ad26.COV2.S vaccine versus placebo. The receptors were gathered from a person between 18 and 65 years old who received the Ad26.COV2.S COVID-19 vaccine or a placebo.

This chain joins TRBV6-5 and TRBJ1-1; no definite D call. Germline V lookup: CDR1 MNHEY, CDR2 SVGAGI. CDR3 size: 15 residues. Deletions cut 0 bases from V and 1 base from J, with 9 bases between. The CDR3, as DNA: TGTGCCAGCAGTTACTCGACGCGGTCGAACACTGAAGCTTTCTTT. Amino acid sequence: CASSYSTRSNTEAFF.

This clone has more than one count but fewer than ten. The gene calls are TRBV6-4 and TRBJ1-5, with D possibly matching TRBD1 (6 bases). The CDR3 contains 16 residues. Trimming left V 3 bases short and J 2 bases short, with 14 bases between. The V gene's germline CDR1 is MRHNA and CDR2 SNTAGT. The CDR3 nucleotides are TGTGCCAGCAGTGAGGAGGCAGGGGTGGGCAATCAGCCCCAGCATTTT. Translated: CASSEEAGVGNQPQHF.

The gene calls are TRBV11-1 and TRBJ2-4, with D tentatively TRBD2 (6 bases). The CDR3 is 13 residues long. With 3 bases removed from V and 4 bases from J, the gap between germline ends came to 7 bases. Germline values: CDR1 SGHAT, CDR2 FQDESV (reference sequence). Here the CDR3 DNA reads TGTGCCAGCAGCTTTGCGGGAAAAAACATTCAGTACTTC. Amino acid sequence: CASSFAGKNIQYF.

The rearrangement uses TRBV28 and TRBJ1-1; 12 nucleotides agree with TRBD1. CDR1 and CDR2 (germline): MDHEN, SYDVKM. CDR3 length: 16 amino acids. The ends lost 7 bases at V and 6 bases at J; junction bases unmatched: 12. The chain's CDR3 is CASNLWDRGPKAEAFF. The CDR3 DNA follows: TGTGCCAGCAACCTCTGGGACAGGGGGCCCAAGGCTGAAGCTTTCTTT.

The chain couples TRBV4-1 to TRBJ1-1, with 7 positions matching TRBD1. CDR3 length: 15 amino acids. Germline CDR1 and CDR2: MGHRA and YSYEKL. V dropped 0 bases and J dropped 1; count of bases not matched to a gene: 2. The CDR3 is CASSQENRGNTEAFF. The CDR3 DNA reads as TGCGCCAGCAGCCAAGAGAACAGGGGGAACACTGAAGCTTTCTTT.

The gene calls are TRBV7-9 and TRBJ1-3, with D uncertain. The length of the CDR3 is 14 residues. Germline V gives CDR1 SEHNR, CDR2 FQNEAQ (reference sequence). V shed 4 bases and J shed 3 bases, with 10 bases lying between them. CDR3 sequence reads: CASSSSDGGNTIYF. CDR3 nucleotides: TGTGCCAGCAGCTCAAGTGACGGTGGAAACACCATATATTTT.

The chain joins TRBV10-3 to TRBJ1-2, with a tentative D call TRBD1 (6 bases). With 6 bases removed from V and 5 bases from J, the gap between germline ends came to 13 bases. The CDR3 sequence is 13 residues long. The germline V gene has CDR1 ENHRY and CDR2 SYGVKD. The CDR3: CAIRNREFYGYTF. CDR3 nucleotides: TGTGCCATCAGGAACAGGGAGTTTTATGGCTACACCTTC.

The genes are TRBV27 and TRBJ2-7, with TRBD2 matching 13 bases. Germline CDR1 MNHEY, CDR2 SMNVEV (reference sequence). Trimming at V came to 4 bases and at J to 4 bases, leaving 4 bases not matched to a gene. The CDR3 is 15 amino acids. CDR3 protein: CASSSRTSGSYEQYF. In nucleotides, the CDR3 is TGTGCCAGCAGTTCCCGGACTAGCGGGAGTTACGAGCAGTACTTC.

The chain links TRBV9 to TRBJ1-1; maybe TRBD1 (5 bases). The CDR3 is 12 amino acids. Germline lookup yields CDR1 SGDLS and CDR2 YYNGEE. Trimming left V 5 bases short and J 1 base short, with 6 bases between. The chain's CDR3 is CASRGPNTEAFF. CDR3 nucleotide sequence: TGTGCCAGCAGGGGACCGAACACTGAAGCTTTCTTT.

This chain connects TRBV11-3 to TRBJ2-7, with 8 nucleotides matching TRBD1. Germline V gene data show CDR1 as SGHNT and CDR2 as YENEEA. The length of the CDR3 is 14 residues. The trim removed 2 bases at V and 2 bases at J, leaving 2 bases unmatched. The CDR3 nucleotides read TGTGCCAGCAGCTTAAACAGGGGGGCCTACGAGCAGTACTTC. It encodes CASSLNRGAYEQYF. Supplemented by reference TRBV11-3 and TRBJ2-7, the full variable domain reads EAGVVQSPRYKIIEKKQPVAFWCNPISGHNTLYWYLQNLGQGPELLIRYENEEAVDDSQLPKDRFSAERLKGVDSTLKIQPAELGDSAVYLCASSLNRGAYEQYFGPGTRLTVT.

CDR3 DNA sequence: TGTGCCAGCAGTGAATTCGGGGGGGATCAGCCCCAGCATTTT. Its protein product is CASSEFGGDQPQHF. The chain couples TRBV6-1 to TRBJ1-5, with D perhaps TRBD1 (5 bases). CDR3 length: 14 residues. The V end was cut by 2 bases, the J end by 5 bases, with 10 bases between. The germline CDR1 and CDR2 sequences are MNHNS and SASEGT.